This is a list of T cell receptor beta chains from one sample in a study of glioma-infiltrating T cells after dendritic cell vaccination. Sequencing was performed with immunoSEQ multiplex PCR; in TCRdb, only in-frame clones are kept and a portion is missing. The sample shows about 100,000 clones, around 80% of them seen only once. The sample in question was blood, obtained after dendritic cell vaccination. Receptors originate from a human donor with glioblastoma. Each CDR3 is given with its conserved first and last residue. Not all rows give a size; the values are once, few, many and, for expanded clones, a class.

j_call clone_size v_call cdr3_aa
TRBJ2-7 NA TRBV29-1 CSVRTGGFYEQYF
TRBJ2-1 NA TRBV7-3 CASSLGQGVYNEQFF
TRBJ1-1 NA TRBV7-3 CASSTTGGNTEAFF
TRBJ2-7 once TRBV27 CASSLDRGLGEQYF
TRBJ2-3 NA TRBV27 CASSLSAGGGSDTQYF
TRBJ1-3 NA TRBV5-1 CASSFSTDSYDLGNTIYF
TRBJ2-3 once TRBV2 CASSDLGGGFSSTDTQYF
TRBJ2-1 NA TRBV19 CASSMDDLGAAQVNEQFF
TRBJ2-1 NA TRBV10-2 CASSDAGYEQFF
TRBJ2-5 NA TRBV7-9 CASSSGLAGEPSETQYF
TRBJ1-5 NA TRBV7-9 CASSFGVYQPQHF
TRBJ1-3 NA TRBV2 CASAAGTGGNTIYF
TRBJ1-6 NA TRBV6-5 CASSYRGSSYNSPLHF
TRBJ1-1 NA TRBV9 CASSFPGNTEAFF
TRBJ2-7 NA TRBV11-2 CASRRQGSYEQYF
TRBJ2-1 NA TRBV2 CASSVREVNEQFF
TRBJ2-5 NA TRBV6-6 CACGTAQETQYF
TRBJ2-3 NA TRBV2 CASRDPGQGWADTQYF
TRBJ1-1 NA TRBV29-1 CSATPGNTEAFF
TRBJ2-3 NA TRBV28 CASSSSYSLQGSTDTQYF
TRBJ2-3 once TRBV7-3 CASSRSEATDTQYF
TRBJ2-1 NA TRBV5-1 CASSSGQATGAYNEQFF